The clone carrying this TCR beta chain has just a few counts. This sample stems from a study of blood T cell repertoires in COVID-19. Germline assignment: CDR1 SGHVS and CDR2 FQNEAQ. The CDR3 consists of 12 residues. Deletions cut 5 bases from V and 9 bases from J, with 13 bases between. Original analysis: Nucleated cell number was recorded as an estimate derived from reference gene primer amplification. Clones were sequenced by immunoSEQ multiplex PCR, and TCRdb holds only the in-frame ones, with some missing. That table furnishes V, J and clone size, whereas the DNA furnished D and trimming. The data contain approximately 180,000 clones, 70% to 90% of them singletons.

The source material was peripheral blood. V gene TRBV7-8 combines with J gene TRBJ1-1; D may be TRBD1 (5 bases). This clonotype was obtained from a man aged 60 to 75 with active or convalescent COVID-19. The CDR3 protein is CASSPQGIQAFF. For the CDR3, the DNA is TGTGCCAGCAGCCCCCAGGGAATCCAAGCTTTCTTT.